The 6 T cell receptor beta chains given below trace back to one sample, sequenced in a study of OX40 agonist ivuxolimab in advanced cancers. Only in-frame clones appear in the TCRdb table, and some are missing; sequencing was by immunoSEQ multiplex PCR. The sample contains 40,000 to 55,000 clones, roughly 90% of which appear only once. The sample was CD4+ or CD8+ T cells sorted from blood, taken in a trial of the OX40 agonist ivuxolimab. These receptors came from an adult with an advanced solid tumor such as melanoma, head and neck, liver or kidney cancer.

This sequence joins TRBV19 and TRBJ2-7; D remains ambiguous. This CDR3 has 14 residues. CDR1 LNHDA and CDR2 SQIVND come from the germline V gene (reference sequence). With 3 bases removed from V and 1 base from J, the gap between germline ends came to 10 bases. CDR3 nucleotide sequence: TGTGCCAGTAGTATCGGTATAGGGTCCTACGAGCAGTACTTC. Translated: CASSIGIGSYEQYF.

This clone appeared once. The chain combines TRBV5-1 with TRBJ2-7, with 8 bases aligning to TRBD1. Germline V gene data show CDR1 as SGHRS and CDR2 as YFSETQ. The length of the CDR3 is 14 residues. V dropped 4 bases and J dropped 4; count of bases not matched to a gene: 7. CDR3 DNA sequence: TGCGCCAGCAGCCAAGGACAGGGTAGATACGAGCAGTACTTC. Protein product: CASSQGQGRYEQYF.

The chain carries TRBV4-1 and TRBJ1-5, with 7 positions matching TRBD1. With 5 bases clipped from V and 5 bases from J, the junction kept 6 bases outside the gene matches. CDR3 length: 14 residues. Germline CDR1 reads MGHRA; CDR2 reads YSYEKL. CDR3 nucleotides: TGCGCCAGCAGCGACCGGGACAGAGATCAGCCCCAGCATTTT. The encoded protein is CASSDRDRDQPQHF.

The chain employs TRBV27 and TRBJ2-1; 13 bases are shared with TRBD2. This CDR3 contains 14 residues. V lost 9 bases, J lost 8 bases, and 7 bases stayed unmatched. Per the germline V gene, CDR1 is MNHEY and CDR2 is SMNVEV (reference sequence). The CDR3: CASTLAGGPYEQFF. Written as DNA, the CDR3 is TGTGCCAGTACACTAGCGGGGGGGCCTTATGAGCAGTTCTTC.

The V call is TRBV19, the J call TRBJ2-7; possible D gene TRBD2, 6 bases. The length of the CDR3 is 15 residues. CDR1 and CDR2 (germline): LNHDA, SQIVND (reference sequence). The V and J ends lost 1 base and 4 bases respectively, with 14 bases between them. CDR3: CASSIVASEEYEQYF. CDR3 coding DNA: TGTGCCAGTAGTATAGTGGCTAGCGAGGAGTACGAGCAGTACTTC.

This clone was found a few times. The V call is TRBV6-5, the J call TRBJ2-2, with 7 bases that match TRBD1. After removal of 0 bases from V and 5 bases from J, the junction contained 3 bases not matched to a gene. The CDR3 runs 15 residues. Germline CDR1 and CDR2: MNHEY and SVGAGI. The CDR3 loop is CASSYSGQRTGELFF. The DNA of the CDR3 is TGTGCCAGCAGTTACTCGGGACAGCGAACCGGGGAGCTGTTTTTT.